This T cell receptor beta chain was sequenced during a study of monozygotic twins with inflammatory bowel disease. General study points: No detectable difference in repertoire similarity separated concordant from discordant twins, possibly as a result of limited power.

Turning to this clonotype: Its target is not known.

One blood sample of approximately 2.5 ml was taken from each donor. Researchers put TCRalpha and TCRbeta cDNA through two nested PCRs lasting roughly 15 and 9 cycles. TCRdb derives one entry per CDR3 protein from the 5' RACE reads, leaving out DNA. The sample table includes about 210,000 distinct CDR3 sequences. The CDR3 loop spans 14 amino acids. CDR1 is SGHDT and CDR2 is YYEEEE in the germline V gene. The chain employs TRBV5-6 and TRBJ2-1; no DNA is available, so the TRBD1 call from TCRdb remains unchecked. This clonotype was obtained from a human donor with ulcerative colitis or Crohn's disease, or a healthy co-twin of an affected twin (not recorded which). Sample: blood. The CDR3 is CASSGLQWGNEQFF.